This paragraph reports one T cell receptor (beta chain). Sequencing used cDNA as its template, made by extracting RNA and reverse transcribing it. The method was immunoSEQ multiplex PCR; TCRdb's version includes in-frame clones alone and lacks a portion of them. The sample contains about 190,000 clones, roughly 64% of which appear only once. The treatment denotes: oral pan-JAK inhibitor, 5-10 mg twice daily. This sample was included in a study of CD8+ T cells in alopecia areata. Study as a whole: Patients given treatment had severity scored by the percentage of scalp area affected.

Trimming pared 7 bases from V and 2 bases from J, leaving 17 bases between. Germline V gives CDR1 MNHNS, CDR2 SASEGT. This CDR3 is 15 amino acids long. The receptor was isolated from a human donor with alopecia areata. V is TRBV6-1 and J is TRBJ2-5; a possible D gene is TRBD1 (6 bases). The starting material was CD4+ T cells sorted from blood, obtained at week 4, from a patient treated with tofacitinib. This chain's CDR3 is CASTARGRRQETQYF. The DNA for the CDR3 is TGTGCCAGCACCGCGAGGGGGAGACGGCAAGAGACCCAGTACTTC.